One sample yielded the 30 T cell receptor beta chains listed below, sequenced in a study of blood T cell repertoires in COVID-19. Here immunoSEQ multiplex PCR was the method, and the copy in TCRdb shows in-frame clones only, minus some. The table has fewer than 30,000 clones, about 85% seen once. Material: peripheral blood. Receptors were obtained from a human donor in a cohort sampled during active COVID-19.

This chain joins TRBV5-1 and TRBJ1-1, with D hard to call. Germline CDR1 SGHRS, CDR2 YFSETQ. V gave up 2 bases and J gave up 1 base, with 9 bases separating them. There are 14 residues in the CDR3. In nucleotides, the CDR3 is TGCGCCAGCAGCTTATCGTCCTCGAACACTGAAGCTTTCTTT. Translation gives CASSLSSSNTEAFF.

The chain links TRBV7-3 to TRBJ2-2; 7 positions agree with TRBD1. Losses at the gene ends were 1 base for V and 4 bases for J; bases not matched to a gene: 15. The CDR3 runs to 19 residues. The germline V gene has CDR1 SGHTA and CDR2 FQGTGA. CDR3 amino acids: CASSLKPRLTGTGTGELFF. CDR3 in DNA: TGTGCCAGCAGCTTAAAACCAAGACTGACAGGGACGGGCACCGGGGAGCTGTTTTTT.

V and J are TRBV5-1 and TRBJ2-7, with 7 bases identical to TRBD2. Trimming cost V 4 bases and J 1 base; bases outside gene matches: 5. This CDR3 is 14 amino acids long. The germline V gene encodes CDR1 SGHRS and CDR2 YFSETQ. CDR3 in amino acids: CASSRGDGSYEQYF. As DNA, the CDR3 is TGCGCCAGCAGCCGGGGGGACGGTTCCTACGAGCAGTACTTC.

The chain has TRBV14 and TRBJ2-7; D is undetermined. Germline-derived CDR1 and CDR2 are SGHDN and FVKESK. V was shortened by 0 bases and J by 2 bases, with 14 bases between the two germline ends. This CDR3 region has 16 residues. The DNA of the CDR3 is TGTGCCAGCAGCCAAGACCCAAAACAGAGAACCTACGAGCAGTACTTC. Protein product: CASSQDPKQRTYEQYF.

Here the CDR3 DNA reads TGCGCCAGCAGCCAACGGTTTCGATCGTACCAAGAGACCCAGTACTTC. Its protein is CASSQRFRSYQETQYF. The rearrangement joins TRBV5-1 to TRBJ2-5, with D hard to call. Germline V lookup: CDR1 SGHRS, CDR2 YFSETQ. CDR3 size: 16 residues. Trimming took off 4 bases at V and 0 bases at J, with 16 bases between the two ends.

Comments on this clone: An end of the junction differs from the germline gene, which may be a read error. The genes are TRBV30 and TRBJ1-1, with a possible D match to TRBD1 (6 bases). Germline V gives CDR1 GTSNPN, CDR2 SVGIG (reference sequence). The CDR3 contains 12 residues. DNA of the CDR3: TGTGCATGGACGACAGGTCCCACTGAAGCTTTCTTT. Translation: CAWTTGPTEAFF.

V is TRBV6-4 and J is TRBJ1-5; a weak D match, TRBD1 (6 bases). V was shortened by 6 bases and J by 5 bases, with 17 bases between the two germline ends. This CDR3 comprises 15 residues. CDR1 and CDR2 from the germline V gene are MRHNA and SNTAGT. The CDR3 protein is CASRHQGGGDQPQHF. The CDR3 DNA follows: TGTGCCAGCAGACATCAGGGAGGGGGAGATCAGCCCCAGCATTTT.

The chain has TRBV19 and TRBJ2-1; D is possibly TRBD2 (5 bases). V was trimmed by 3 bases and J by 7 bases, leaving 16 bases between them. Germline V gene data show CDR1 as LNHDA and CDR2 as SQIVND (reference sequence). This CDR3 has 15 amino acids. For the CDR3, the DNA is TGTGCCAGTAGTATCCCCGGCAGAACGGGAAATGAGCAGTTCTTC. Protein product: CASSIPGRTGNEQFF. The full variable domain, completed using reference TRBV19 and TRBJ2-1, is DGGITQSPKYLFRKEGQNVTLSCEQNLNHDAMYWYRQDPGQGLRLIYYSQIVNDFQKGDIAEGYSVSREKKESFPLTVTSAQKNPTAFYLCASSIPGRTGNEQFFGPGTRLTVL.

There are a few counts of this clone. CDR3 DNA: TGTGCCAGCAGGACAGGGGGGCATTCACCCCTCCACTTT. Protein product: CASRTGGHSPLHF. J is TRBJ1-6 and V is TRBV12-3 or TRBV12-4; 9 nucleotides match TRBD1. The CDR3 runs to 13 residues. V trimming: 6 bases; J trimming: 8 bases; junction bases outside the gene matches: 2.

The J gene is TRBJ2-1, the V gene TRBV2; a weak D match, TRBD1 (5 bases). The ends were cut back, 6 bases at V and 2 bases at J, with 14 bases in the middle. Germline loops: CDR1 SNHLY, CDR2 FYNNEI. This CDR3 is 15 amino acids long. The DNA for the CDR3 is TGTGCCAGCAGACGATTAGACAGTCCCTACAATGAGCAGTTCTTC. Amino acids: CASRRLDSPYNEQFF.

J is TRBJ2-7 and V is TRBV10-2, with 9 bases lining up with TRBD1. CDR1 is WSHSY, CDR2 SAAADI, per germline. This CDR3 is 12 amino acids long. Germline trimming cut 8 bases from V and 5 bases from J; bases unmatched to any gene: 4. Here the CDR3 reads CASRDRVNEQYF. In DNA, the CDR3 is TGCGCCAGCCGGGACAGGGTTAACGAGCAGTACTTC.

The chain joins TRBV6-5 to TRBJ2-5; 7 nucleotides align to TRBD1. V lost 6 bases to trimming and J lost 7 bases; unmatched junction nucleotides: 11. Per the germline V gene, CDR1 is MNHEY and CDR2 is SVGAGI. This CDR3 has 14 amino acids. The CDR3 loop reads CASSAGTVALTQYF. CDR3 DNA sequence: TGTGCCAGCAGCGCCGGGACAGTTGCTTTGACCCAGTACTTC.

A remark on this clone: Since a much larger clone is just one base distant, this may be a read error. DNA of the CDR3: TGTGCCAGCAGTTTTTCTCGGAACTATGGCTGCACCTTC. Its protein product is CASSFSRNYGCTF. The V and J genes are TRBV28 and TRBJ1-2; D not resolved. Germline lookup yields CDR1 MDHEN and CDR2 SYDVKM. The CDR3 loop spans 13 amino acids.

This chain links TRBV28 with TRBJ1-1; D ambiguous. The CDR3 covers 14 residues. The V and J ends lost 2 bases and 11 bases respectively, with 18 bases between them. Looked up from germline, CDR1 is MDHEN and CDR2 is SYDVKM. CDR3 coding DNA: TGTGCCAGCAGTTTACCAGCGGAGGCCCCGCGGGCTTTCTTT. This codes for CASSLPAEAPRAFF.

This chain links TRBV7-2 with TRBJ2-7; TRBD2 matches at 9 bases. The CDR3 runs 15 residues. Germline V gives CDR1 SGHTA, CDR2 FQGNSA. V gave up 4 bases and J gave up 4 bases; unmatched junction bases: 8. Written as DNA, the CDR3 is TGTGCCAGCAGCTCACGGACTAGCGCGGGGTACGAGCAGTACTTC. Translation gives CASSSRTSAGYEQYF.

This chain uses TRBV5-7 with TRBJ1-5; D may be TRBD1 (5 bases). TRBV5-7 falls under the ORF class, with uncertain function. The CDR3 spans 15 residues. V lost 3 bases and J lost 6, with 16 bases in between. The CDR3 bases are TGTGCCAGCAGCTCCGGACACCTGGGTCCTCAGCCCCAGCATTTT. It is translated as CASSSGHLGPQPQHF.

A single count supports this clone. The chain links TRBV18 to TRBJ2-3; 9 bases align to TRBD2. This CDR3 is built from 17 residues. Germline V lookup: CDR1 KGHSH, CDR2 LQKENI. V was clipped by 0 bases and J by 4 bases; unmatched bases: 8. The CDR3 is CASSPPKGGGVADTQYF. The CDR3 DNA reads TGTGCCAGCTCACCACCGAAGGGCGGGGGGGTCGCAGATACGCAGTATTTT.

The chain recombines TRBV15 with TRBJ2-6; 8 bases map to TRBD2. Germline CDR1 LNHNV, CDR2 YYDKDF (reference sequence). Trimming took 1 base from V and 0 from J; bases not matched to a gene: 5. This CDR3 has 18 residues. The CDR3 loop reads CATSRAPGGLSGANVLTF. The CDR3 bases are TGTGCCACCAGCAGAGCACCGGGAGGGCTCTCTGGGGCCAACGTCCTGACTTTC.

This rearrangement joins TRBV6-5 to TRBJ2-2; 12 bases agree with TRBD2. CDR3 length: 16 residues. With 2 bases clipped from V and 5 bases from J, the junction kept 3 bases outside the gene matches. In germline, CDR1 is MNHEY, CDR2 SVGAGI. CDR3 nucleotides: TGTGCCAGCAGTTACACACTAGCGGGGGGAACCGGGGAGCTGTTTTTT. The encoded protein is CASSYTLAGGTGELFF.

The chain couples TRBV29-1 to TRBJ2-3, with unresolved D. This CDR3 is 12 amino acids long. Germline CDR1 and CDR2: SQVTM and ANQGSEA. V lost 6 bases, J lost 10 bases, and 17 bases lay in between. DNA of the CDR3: TGCAGCGTCGCCCTGACTTCTAGAGCGCAGTATTTT. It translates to CSVALTSRAQYF.

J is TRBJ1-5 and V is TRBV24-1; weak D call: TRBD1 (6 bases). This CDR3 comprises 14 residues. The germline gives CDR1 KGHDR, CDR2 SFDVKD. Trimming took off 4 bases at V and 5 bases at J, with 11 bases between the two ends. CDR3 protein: CATSEGGRYQPQHF. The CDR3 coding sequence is TGTGCCACCAGTGAAGGGGGAAGGTATCAGCCCCAGCATTTT.

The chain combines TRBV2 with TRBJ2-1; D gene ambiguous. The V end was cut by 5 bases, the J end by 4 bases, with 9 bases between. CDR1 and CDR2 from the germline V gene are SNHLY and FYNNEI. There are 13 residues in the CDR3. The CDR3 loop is CASSITEYNEQFF. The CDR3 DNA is TGTGCCAGCAGTATAACAGAATACAATGAGCAGTTCTTC.

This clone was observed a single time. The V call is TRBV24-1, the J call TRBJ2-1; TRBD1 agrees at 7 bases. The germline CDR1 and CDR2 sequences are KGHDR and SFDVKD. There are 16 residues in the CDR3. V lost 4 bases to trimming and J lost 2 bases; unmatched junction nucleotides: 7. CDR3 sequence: CATSDPTGSTYNEQFF. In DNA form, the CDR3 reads TGTGCCACCAGTGACCCGACAGGGTCCACCTACAATGAGCAGTTCTTC.

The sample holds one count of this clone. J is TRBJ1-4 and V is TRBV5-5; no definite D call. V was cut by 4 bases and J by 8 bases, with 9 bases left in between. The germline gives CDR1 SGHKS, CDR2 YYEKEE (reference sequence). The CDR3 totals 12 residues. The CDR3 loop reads CASSPPREKLFF. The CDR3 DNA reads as TGTGCCAGCAGCCCTCCTCGGGAAAAACTGTTTTTT.

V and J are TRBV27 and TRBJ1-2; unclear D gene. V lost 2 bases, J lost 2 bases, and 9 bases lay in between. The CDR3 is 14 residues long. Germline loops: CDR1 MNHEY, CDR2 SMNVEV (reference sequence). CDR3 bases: TGTGCCAGCAGTTTAGATGGGGAGAACTATGGCTACACCTTC. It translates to CASSLDGENYGYTF.

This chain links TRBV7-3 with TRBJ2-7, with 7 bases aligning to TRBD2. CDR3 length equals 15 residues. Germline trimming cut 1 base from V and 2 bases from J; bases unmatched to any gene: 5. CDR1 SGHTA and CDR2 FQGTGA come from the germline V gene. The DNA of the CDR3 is TGTGCCAGCAGCTTAAAAGGACTAGGACCCTACGAGCAGTACTTC. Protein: CASSLKGLGPYEQYF.

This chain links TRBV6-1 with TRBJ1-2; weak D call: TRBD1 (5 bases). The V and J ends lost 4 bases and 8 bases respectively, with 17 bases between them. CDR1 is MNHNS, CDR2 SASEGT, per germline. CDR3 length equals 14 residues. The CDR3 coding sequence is TGTGCCAGCAGTGCAGCGGTATCGACAGTCGGCTACACCTTC. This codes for CASSAAVSTVGYTF.

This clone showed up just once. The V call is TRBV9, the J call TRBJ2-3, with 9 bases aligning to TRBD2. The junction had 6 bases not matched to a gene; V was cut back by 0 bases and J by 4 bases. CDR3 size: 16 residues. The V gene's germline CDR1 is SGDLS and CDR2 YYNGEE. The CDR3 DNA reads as TGTGCCAGCAGCGTAGCAAGCGGGGGGATCGCAGATACGCAGTATTTT. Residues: CASSVASGGIADTQYF.

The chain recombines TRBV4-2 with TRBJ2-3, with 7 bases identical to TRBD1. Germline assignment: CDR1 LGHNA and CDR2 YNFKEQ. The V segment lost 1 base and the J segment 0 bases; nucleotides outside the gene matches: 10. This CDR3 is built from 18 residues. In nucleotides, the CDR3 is TGTGCCAGCAGCCAAGGCTCCACCCGGGACAGCAGCACAGATACGCAGTATTTT. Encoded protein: CASSQGSTRDSSTDTQYF.

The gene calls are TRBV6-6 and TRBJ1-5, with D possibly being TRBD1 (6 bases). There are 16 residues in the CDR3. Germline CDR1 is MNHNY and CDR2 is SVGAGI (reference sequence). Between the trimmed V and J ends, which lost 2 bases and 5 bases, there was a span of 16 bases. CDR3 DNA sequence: TGTGCCAGCAGTTACCCGGGACATTCATCCCATCAGCCCCAGCATTTT. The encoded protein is CASSYPGHSSHQPQHF.